This entry features one TCR beta chain sequence. The CDR3 covers 14 residues. V gave up 3 bases and J gave up 9 bases; unmatched junction bases: 7. This record comes from a study of OX40 agonist ivuxolimab in advanced cancers. The method was immunoSEQ multiplex PCR; TCRdb's version includes in-frame clones alone and lacks a portion of them. Of about 46,000 clones in the sample, 88% were seen once. The sample consisted of CD4+ or CD8+ T cells sorted from blood, taken in a trial of the OX40 agonist ivuxolimab. V and J are TRBV23-1 and TRBJ2-1, with 8 bases lining up with TRBD1. TRBV23-1 is annotated as an ORF whose role is uncertain. This receptor was obtained from an adult with an advanced solid tumor such as melanoma, head and neck, liver or kidney cancer. The CDR3: CASSQDRVAGEQFF. Here the CDR3 DNA reads TGCGCCAGCAGTCAGGACAGGGTGGCGGGTGAGCAGTTCTTC.